This T cell receptor (beta chain) appears in the sequencing data of a study of CD8 T cells in ankylosing spondylitis (dated by TCRdb to about 2017). Looking at the study overall: T cell receptor beta repertoires were profiled in healthy donors and ankylosing spondylitis patients so that disease-linked TCR variants could be found. Peripheral blood samples were taken, and synovial fluid was additionally collected from ankylosing spondylitis patients. The full study cohort was made up of 25 ankylosing spondylitis patients and 108 healthy donors. Summary of the overall study and its limitations: The disease-linked clones were reported as significantly enriched in matched synovial fluid samples from ankylosing spondylitis patients. A CD8+ phenotype was shown by the disease-linked clones, which were found at relatively low frequencies in peripheral blood. Some TCR beta motif variants had previously been reported in synovial fluid and blood of reactive arthritis patients, which suggested common disease-initiation mechanisms. A TCR beta motif made up of under ten highly homologous amino acid variants appeared to be characteristic of blood from ankylosing spondylitis patients.

The germline V gene encodes CDR1 SGHTA and CDR2 FQGNSA. V drops 2 bases and J drops 4 bases, leaving 11 bases in between. The CDR3 contains 15 residues, cysteine and phenylalanine counted. This entry keeps only the CDR3 DNA: 45 bases, framed from base 1. In this sample, this clonotype turned up a few times. Its antigen remains unidentified. No base quality information exists; no much larger clone differs at one position. The reads were generated on an Illumina HiSeq 2500. TCR beta libraries were prepared by quantitative 5'-RACE with molecular barcodes. As for the original processing: Disease-linked TCR variants were identified with a new computational method built on a probabilistic model of VDJ rearrangement. The raw public data were reprocessed by TCRdb itself: fastp quality trimming at Q25, MiXCR clonotype calling, in-frame beta chains only. For every CDR3 protein sequence, its rows merge into one entry that carries the most common genes and DNA. The V and J calls were not made by the authors but by TCRdb's processing. The sample records roughly 450,000 distinct CDR3 sequences, roughly a quarter of which are singletons. 0.75% to 0.9% of the sample is in the top ten clones.

The rearrangement combines TRBV7-2 with TRBJ2-2; the D segment could be TRBD2, given 5 matching bases. The sequenced sample consisted of blood, either unsorted or a sorted T cell fraction (not recorded which). The receptor was isolated from a male donor with ankylosing spondylitis. The nucleotides are TGTGCCAGCAGCTTACCGGCGGGCCGCACCGGGGAGCTGTTTTTT. This is translated as CASSLPAGRTGELFF.